This TCR beta chain comes out of a study of T cells in Graves' hyperthyroidism and ophthalmopathy. Amplification of TCR beta CDR3 regions was performed using RNA transcripts as template. The TCR CDR3 first-round RT-PCR relied on the HTBI primer set. Each CDR3 protein is one row after TCRdb ran MiXCR on the multiplex PCR reads. The data hold under 450,000 distinct CDR3 sequences, with approximately 14% observed a single time. The sequencing input was blood. The origin of this receptor is a woman under 30 with Graves' hyperthyroidism.

The CDR3 is CASSLVGGGDYGYTF. CDR3 coding DNA: TGTGCCAGCAGCTTGGTCGGGGGAGGGGACTATGGCTACACCTTC. The chain combines TRBV11-3 with TRBJ1-2, with TRBD1 as a possible D gene (5 bases). V lost 3 bases and J 3 bases, leaving 14 bases between the germline ends. Germline values: CDR1 SGHNT, CDR2 YENEEA. The CDR3 loop spans 15 amino acids.